The entry below gives a single T cell receptor beta chain sequence along with its context. This entry is derived from a study of CD8 T cells in Susac syndrome. Random hexamers were used to reverse transcribe about 0.5 to 1 ug of RNA. TCRdb redid the calling of the immunoSEQ multiplex PCR reads with MiXCR, one entry per CDR3 protein. The table records 200,000 to 300,000 distinct CDR3 sequences, about 96% of them present only once. Germline CDR1 is SGHTA and CDR2 is FQGTGA. Germline trimming cut 5 bases from V and 4 bases from J; bases unmatched to any gene: 11. The CDR3 sequence is 16 residues long. Negative isolation yielded the CD8+ and CD4+ T cells, while FACS enriched the TEMRA cells.

This clonotype was obtained from a human donor with Susac syndrome. The specimen was CD4+ T cells from PBMCs. The V call is TRBV7-3, the J call TRBJ2-7, with 10 bases identical to TRBD2. The CDR3 DNA reads TGTGCCAGCAGCCCAAGCACGGGACTAGCGTCATACGAGCAGTACTTC. It codes for CASSPSTGLASYEQYF.